These 30 T cell receptor beta chains came from one sample sequenced in a study of T cell changes during pregnancy in multiple sclerosis. Sequencing was performed with immunoSEQ multiplex PCR; in TCRdb, only in-frame clones are kept and a portion is missing. This sample has more than 35,000 clones; 85% to 95% occur once, and the top ten carry around 0.4%. The sample was CD4+ T cells from peripheral blood mononuclear cells, taken in the second trimester of pregnancy. These receptors were taken from a female donor with multiple sclerosis, enrolled in a pregnancy study.

The rearrangement joins TRBV4-3 to TRBJ1-2, with TRBD1 matching over 7 bases. Germline assignment: CDR1 LGHNA and CDR2 YSLEER. There are 16 residues in the CDR3. V trimming: 4 bases; J trimming: 0 bases; junction bases outside the gene matches: 8. CDR3 sequence (DNA): TGCGCCAGCAGCCGAGTACCGGGACAGACTAACTATGGCTACACCTTC. Its translation is CASSRVPGQTNYGYTF.

This clone was counted once. CDR3 loop: CAWRDRNTGELFF. The CDR3 DNA follows: TGTGCCTGGAGAGATAGGAACACCGGGGAGCTGTTTTTT. This chain links TRBV30 with TRBJ2-2; no definite D call. Germline CDR1 GTSNPN, CDR2 SVGIG (reference sequence). There are 13 residues in the CDR3. V lost 3 bases to trimming and J lost 1 base, with 6 bases between them.

This chain uses TRBV30 with TRBJ1-5, with a tentative D call TRBD1 (5 bases). Trimming removed 3 bases from V and 3 bases from J, with 15 bases in between. The germline V gene has CDR1 GTSNPN and CDR2 SVGIG (reference sequence). The CDR3 loop spans 15 amino acids. CDR3 in amino acids: CAWSGPDSINQPQHF. CDR3 bases: TGTGCCTGGAGCGGTCCTGACAGCATCAATCAGCCCCAGCATTTT.

The chain recombines TRBV6-5 with TRBJ2-7; 10 bases are a match to TRBD1. The CDR3 is made up of 16 amino acids. Trimming at V came to 2 bases and at J to 2 bases, leaving 6 bases not matched to a gene. The germline V gene encodes CDR1 MNHEY and CDR2 SVGAGI. The CDR3 DNA sequence: TGTGCCAGCAGTTACGGTACCGGGACAGGGGCCTACGAGCAGTACTTC. It specifies CASSYGTGTGAYEQYF.

This sequence joins TRBV28 and TRBJ2-4; 9 bases are a match to TRBD1. This CDR3 has 15 amino acids. Germline V gives CDR1 MDHEN, CDR2 SYDVKM. The V and J ends lost 3 bases and 8 bases, in that order; junction bases with no gene match: 8. The CDR3 DNA follows: TGTGCCAGCAGTTTGGCCGATCGGACAGGGGACATTCAGTACTTC. It specifies CASSLADRTGDIQYF.

The chain carries TRBV19 and TRBJ1-2, with D possibly matching TRBD1 (5 bases). Per the germline V gene, CDR1 is LNHDA and CDR2 is SQIVND (reference sequence). V was trimmed by 7 bases and J by 4 bases, leaving 16 bases between them. The CDR3 runs to 14 residues. The CDR3 sequence: CASTPARQLYGYTF. As DNA, the CDR3 is TGTGCCAGTACGCCGGCGAGACAGCTCTATGGCTACACCTTC.

The V gene is TRBV4-2, the J gene TRBJ1-1, with 11 bases identical to TRBD1. V shed 3 bases, J shed 1 base, and the junction held 7 bases outside the gene matches. CDR3 size: 17 residues. Per the germline V gene, CDR1 is LGHNA and CDR2 is YNFKEQ. The DNA for the CDR3 is TGTGCCAGCAGCCAGAGCGGACAGGGGGCAAAGAACACTGAAGCTTTCTTT. This gives the protein CASSQSGQGAKNTEAFF.

The V gene is TRBV5-8, the J gene TRBJ2-5; a weak D match, TRBD2 (6 bases). The CDR3 is 16 amino acids. Germline assignment: CDR1 SGHTS and CDR2 YDEGEE. V was trimmed by 4 bases and J by 2 bases, leaving 18 bases between them. CDR3: CASSRGEVRGQETQYF. CDR3 DNA: TGTGCCAGCAGCCGCGGGGAGGTGAGGGGACAAGAGACCCAGTACTTC.

The chain uses TRBV7-8 and TRBJ2-7; no firm D call. CDR3 size: 15 residues. Trimming left V 2 bases short and J 2 bases short, with 13 bases between. Per the germline V gene, CDR1 is SGHVS and CDR2 is FQNEAQ. The CDR3, as DNA: TGTGCCAGCAGCTTACGCCCCCGCCAGACCTACGAGCAGTACTTC. Encoded protein: CASSLRPRQTYEQYF.

This chain joins TRBV7-2 and TRBJ1-6; D call uncertain. There are 15 residues in the CDR3. V lost 0 bases to trimming and J lost 7 bases, with 10 bases between them. CDR1 SGHTA and CDR2 FQGNSA come from the germline V gene. CDR3 loop: CASSLAPGWNSPLHF. The CDR3 nucleotides are TGTGCCAGCAGCTTAGCACCAGGTTGGAATTCACCCCTCCACTTT.

The J gene is TRBJ1-5, the V gene TRBV2, with unresolved D. Germline loops: CDR1 SNHLY, CDR2 FYNNEI. This CDR3 region has 15 residues. Trimming took 7 bases from V and 1 from J, leaving 14 bases between them. CDR3: CASTSNRDSNQPQHF. CDR3 DNA sequence: TGTGCCAGCACCTCAAACAGAGACAGCAATCAGCCCCAGCATTTT.

V is TRBV5-1 and J is TRBJ2-2; tentative D call: TRBD2 (5 bases). Germline CDR1 is SGHRS and CDR2 is YFSETQ. This CDR3 spans 13 amino acids. The V end lost 0 bases, the J end lost 7 bases, and 7 bases lay between the germline ends. The CDR3 region has the DNA TGCGCCAGCAGCTTGGAAGGGAGCGGGGAGCTGTTTTTT. It is translated as CASSLEGSGELFF.

The chain uses TRBV19 and TRBJ1-1; D gene ambiguous. The CDR3 has 15 residues. The germline gives CDR1 LNHDA, CDR2 SQIVND (reference sequence). V dropped 7 bases and J dropped 10 bases, with 25 bases sitting between them. CDR3 sequence (DNA): TGTGCCAGTAATGGACTTACGTGGCCTGCCCCTCGAGCTTTCTTT. Translating gives CASNGLTWPAPRAFF.

The genes are TRBV6-1 and TRBJ1-5; D not certain. Trimming stripped 6 bases from V and 0 bases from J, with 9 bases between. CDR3 length: 14 residues. The germline gives CDR1 MNHNS, CDR2 SASEGT. The CDR3 nucleotides read TGTGCCAGCAGACAGATTTATAGCAATCAGCCCCAGCATTTT. Protein product: CASRQIYSNQPQHF.

This sequence joins TRBV27 and TRBJ1-5; D is possibly TRBD1 (6 bases). Germline V gene data show CDR1 as MNHEY and CDR2 as SMNVEV (reference sequence). The length of the CDR3 is 14 residues. V dropped 2 bases and J dropped 5 bases, with 10 bases sitting between them. DNA of the CDR3: TGTGCCAGCAGTTTAAGCGGGGGGCATCAGCCCCAGCATTTT. Its translation: CASSLSGGHQPQHF.

V gene TRBV12-5 combines with J gene TRBJ1-2; D may be TRBD1 (5 bases). The germline V gene encodes CDR1 LGHNT and CDR2 FRNRAP. V was clipped by 4 bases and J by 5 bases, with 20 bases between them. The CDR3 loop spans 16 amino acids. CDR3 nucleotides: TGTGCTAGTGGTTGGGAAATTGGACAAGGCGCTTATGGCTACACCTTC. This gives the protein CASGWEIGQGAYGYTF.

This clone was counted a few times. V is TRBV5-5 and J is TRBJ2-7, with a tentative D call TRBD2 (5 bases). V was clipped by 4 bases and J by 4 bases, with 9 bases between them. Per the germline V gene, CDR1 is SGHKS and CDR2 is YYEKEE (reference sequence). There are 12 residues in the CDR3. CDR3 coding DNA: TGTGCCAGCAGCGGCGGGCCTTACGAGCAGTACTTC. This gives the protein CASSGGPYEQYF.

This chain connects TRBV27 to TRBJ1-2, with TRBD1 matching over 9 bases. Unmatched junction bases numbered 5, after V lost 7 bases and J lost 5 bases. Germline assignment: CDR1 MNHEY and CDR2 SMNVEV (reference sequence). The CDR3 has 13 amino acids. This CDR3 reads CASTGTGRYGYTF. CDR3 DNA: TGTGCCAGCACAGGGACAGGGAGATATGGCTACACCTTC.

V usage is TRBV27 and J usage is TRBJ2-5; D is unresolved. Germline loops: CDR1 MNHEY, CDR2 SMNVEV (reference sequence). The CDR3 has 11 amino acids. V was shortened by 11 bases and J by 0 bases, with 7 bases between the two germline ends. CDR3 loop: CASGHQETQYF. In DNA form, the CDR3 reads TGTGCCTCAGGCCACCAAGAGACCCAGTACTTC.

J is TRBJ1-2 and V is TRBV27, with D tentatively TRBD1 (5 bases). The CDR3 is 15 residues long. The germline V gene has CDR1 MNHEY and CDR2 SMNVEV (reference sequence). V shed 9 bases and J shed 0 bases, with 17 bases lying between them. The CDR3: CASTLLGEPNYGYTF. For the CDR3, the DNA is TGTGCCAGTACCCTCCTAGGGGAACCTAACTATGGCTACACCTTC.

CDR3 sequence: CASRRDSVFRTEAFF. In nucleotides, the CDR3 is TGTGCCAGCCGCCGGGACAGTGTATTTCGGACTGAAGCTTTCTTT. This chain links TRBV5-4 with TRBJ1-1, with 7 bases identical to TRBD1. The CDR3 extends over 15 amino acids. The ends lost 7 bases at V and 5 bases at J; junction bases unmatched: 14. The germline CDR1 and CDR2 sequences are SGHNT and YYREEE (reference sequence).

V usage is TRBV11-2 and J usage is TRBJ2-7, with 7 nucleotides matching TRBD2. The CDR3 length is 14 residues. V lost 5 bases and J lost 2; bases outside the gene matches: 6. The germline V gene encodes CDR1 SGHAT and CDR2 FQNNGV. The CDR3 is CASSPTTSAYEQYF. The CDR3, as DNA: TGTGCCAGCAGCCCGACAACTAGCGCCTACGAGCAGTACTTC.

The rearrangement joins TRBV7-8 to TRBJ2-5; D not resolved. V shed 5 bases and J shed 4 bases, with 8 bases lying between them. Germline V gives CDR1 SGHVS, CDR2 FQNEAQ. The CDR3 contains 12 residues. CDR3 amino acids: CASSTYGETQYF. In DNA form, the CDR3 reads TGTGCCAGCAGCACATATGGAGAGACCCAGTACTTC.

The chain is built from TRBV30 and TRBJ1-2; TRBD1 aligns across 8 bases. The length of the CDR3 is 14 residues. With 1 base clipped from V and 3 bases from J, the junction kept 4 bases outside the gene matches. Germline assignment: CDR1 GTSNPN and CDR2 SVGIG (reference sequence). DNA for the CDR3: TGTGCCTGGAGTGGGACAGGGCTGTACTATGGCTACACCTTC. Protein sequence: CAWSGTGLYYGYTF.

The J gene is TRBJ2-1, the V gene TRBV9; the match to TRBD1 covers 9 bases. The CDR3 runs to 15 residues. With 4 bases clipped from V and 5 bases from J, the junction kept 7 bases outside the gene matches. Per germline, CDR1 SGDLS and CDR2 YYNGEE. The CDR3: CASSIRGDRDNEQFF. The CDR3 DNA reads TGTGCCAGCAGCATAAGGGGGGACAGGGACAATGAGCAGTTCTTC.

The chain uses TRBV27 and TRBJ1-2; TRBD1 matches at 8 bases. CDR1 is MNHEY, CDR2 SMNVEV, per germline (reference sequence). This CDR3 is 13 amino acids long. Losses at the gene ends were 1 base for V and 6 bases for J; bases not matched to a gene: 1. The chain's CDR3 is CASSLWTGNGYTF. In nucleotides, the CDR3 is TGTGCCAGCAGTTTATGGACAGGGAATGGCTACACCTTC.

The gene calls are TRBV27 and TRBJ1-1; maybe TRBD1 (6 bases). This CDR3 is built from 13 residues. In germline, CDR1 is MNHEY, CDR2 SMNVEV (reference sequence). V was shortened by 2 bases and J by 4 bases, with 8 bases between the two germline ends. CDR3 sequence: CASSLQGLTEAFF. The CDR3, as DNA: TGTGCCAGCAGTTTACAGGGGCTCACTGAAGCTTTCTTT.

This chain joins TRBV5-1 and TRBJ2-7; 14 nucleotides line up with TRBD2. Per the germline V gene, CDR1 is SGHRS and CDR2 is YFSETQ. V was clipped by 3 bases and J by 2 bases; unmatched bases: 4. This CDR3 spans 16 amino acids. In nucleotides, the CDR3 is TGCGCCAGCAGCTCTGGACTAGCGGGGGGAACCTACGAGCAGTACTTC. This sequence encodes CASSSGLAGGTYEQYF.

The V and J genes are TRBV30 and TRBJ2-7, with D perhaps matching TRBD1 (5 bases). Germline CDR1 is GTSNPN and CDR2 is SVGIG (reference sequence). The CDR3 is 12 amino acids. Trimming left V 2 bases short and J 0 bases short, with 5 bases between. The CDR3 bases are TGTGCCTGGAGTAGGGGCTCCTACGAGCAGTACTTC. This codes for CAWSRGSYEQYF.

V is TRBV7-2 and J is TRBJ2-7; D perhaps matches TRBD2 (5 bases). Looked up from germline, CDR1 is SGHTA and CDR2 is FQGNSA. There are 15 residues in the CDR3. V was clipped by 6 bases and J by 3 bases, with 18 bases between them. The CDR3 here is CASSVSGEGGYEQYF. CDR3 coding DNA: TGTGCCAGCAGTGTTTCTGGCGAGGGTGGCTACGAGCAGTACTTC.